This T cell receptor (beta chain) appears in the sequencing data of a study of control samples from healthy donors and cancer patients. V was clipped by 1 base and J by 4 bases, with 10 bases between them. CDR1 LNHNV and CDR2 YYDKDF come from the germline V gene (reference sequence). CDR3 length: 15 amino acids. The method was immunoSEQ multiplex PCR; TCRdb's version includes in-frame clones alone and lacks a portion of them. This repertoire shows some 150,000 clones, about 93% found once; its top ten account for around 2.5%. The gene calls are TRBV15 and TRBJ1-4; D not certain. Sequencing used blood. This TCR was recovered from a man aged 45-60 years in good health. CDR3 amino acids: CATSRAATGNEKLFF. The CDR3 region has the DNA TGTGCCACCAGCAGAGCAGCGACGGGTAATGAAAAACTGTTTTTT.